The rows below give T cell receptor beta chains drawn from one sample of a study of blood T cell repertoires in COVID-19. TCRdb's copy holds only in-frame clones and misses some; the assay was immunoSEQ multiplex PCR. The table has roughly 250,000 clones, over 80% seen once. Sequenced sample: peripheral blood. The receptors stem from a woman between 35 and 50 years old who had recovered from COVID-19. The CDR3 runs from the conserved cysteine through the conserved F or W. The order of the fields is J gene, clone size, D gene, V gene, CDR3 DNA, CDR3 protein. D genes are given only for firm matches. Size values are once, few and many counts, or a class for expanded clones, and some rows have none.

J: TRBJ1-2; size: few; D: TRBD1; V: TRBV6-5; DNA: TGTGCCAGCAGTAGAGACAGGGCCTATGGCTACACCTTC; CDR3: CASSRDRAYGYTF
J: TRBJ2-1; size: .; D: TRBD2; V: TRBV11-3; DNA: TGTGCCAGCAGTGGGGGAGGGACCTACAATGAGCAGTTCTTC; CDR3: CASSGGGTYNEQFF
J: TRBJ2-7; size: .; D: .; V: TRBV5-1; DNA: TGCGCCAGCAGCTTGGGCTCCTACTACGAGCAGTACTTC; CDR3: CASSLGSYYEQYF
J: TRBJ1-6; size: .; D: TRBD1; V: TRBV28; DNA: TGTGCCAGCGCCCAGGAGGCAGGGGGCGCTTATTCACCCCTCCACTTT; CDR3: CASAQEAGGAYSPLHF
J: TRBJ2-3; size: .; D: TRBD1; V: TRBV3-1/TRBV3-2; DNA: TGTGCCAGCAGCCAACCGACAGGGGAAATCACAGATACGCAGTATTTT; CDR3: CASSQPTGEITDTQYF
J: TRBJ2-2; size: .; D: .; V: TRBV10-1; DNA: TGCGCCAGCAGTGTCGGGGGAACCGGGGAGCTGTTTTTT; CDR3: CASSVGGTGELFF
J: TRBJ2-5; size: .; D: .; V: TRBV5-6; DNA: TGTGCCAGCAGCAAAGACGGGGGAACTCAAGAGACCCAGTACTTC; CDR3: CASSKDGGTQETQYF
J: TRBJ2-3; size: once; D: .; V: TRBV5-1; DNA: TGCGCCAGCAGGGGGGGTAGCACAGATACGCAGTATTTT; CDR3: CASRGGSTDTQYF
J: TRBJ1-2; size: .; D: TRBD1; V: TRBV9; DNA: TGTGCCAGCAGCGTAGCAAGGACAGGGTCATATGGTGGCTACACCTTC; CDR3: CASSVARTGSYGGYTF
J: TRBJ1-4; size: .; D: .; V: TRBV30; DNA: TGTGCCTGGACGGGGGCAACTAATGAAAAACTGTTTTTT; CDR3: CAWTGATNEKLFF
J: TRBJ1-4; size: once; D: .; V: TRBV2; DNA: TGTGCCAGCAGAGCTCAGGTCCTCGGTGGTGAAAAACTGTTTTTT; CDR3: CASRAQVLGGEKLFF
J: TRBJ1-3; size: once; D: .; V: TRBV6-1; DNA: TGTGCCAGCAGTGAACTCGCGGGGGTTGGGGGAAACACCATATATTTT; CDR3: CASSELAGVGGNTIYF
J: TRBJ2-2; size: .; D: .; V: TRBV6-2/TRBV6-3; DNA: TGTGCCAGCAGTTATGAGGGTACGAACACCGGGGAGCTGTTTTTT; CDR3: CASSYEGTNTGELFF
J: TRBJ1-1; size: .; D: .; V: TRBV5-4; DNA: TGTGCCAGCAGCCCTCGTTACGAGCTGAACACTGAAGCTTTCTTT; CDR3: CASSPRYELNTEAFF
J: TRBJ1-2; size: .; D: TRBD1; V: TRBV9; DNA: TGTGCCAGCAGCACAAGCCTGACAGGGCTCCATGGCTACACCTTC; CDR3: CASSTSLTGLHGYTF
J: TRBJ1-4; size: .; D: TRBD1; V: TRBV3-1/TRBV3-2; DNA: TGTGCCAGCAGCCCCACAGGGGGACATAATGAAAAACTGTTTTTT; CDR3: CASSPTGGHNEKLFF
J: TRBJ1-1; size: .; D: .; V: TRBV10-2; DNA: TGCGCCAGCAGTGATCCCGGGAACACTGAAGCTTTCTTT; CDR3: CASSDPGNTEAFF
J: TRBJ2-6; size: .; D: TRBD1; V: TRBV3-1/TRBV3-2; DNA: TGTGCCAGCAGCCAAGCGGGACAGGGGGATTCTGGGGCCAACGTCCTGACTTTC; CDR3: CASSQAGQGDSGANVLTF
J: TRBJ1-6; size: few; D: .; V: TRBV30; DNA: TGTGCCTGGACTGACAGCTATAATTCACCCCTCCACTTT; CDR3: CAWTDSYNSPLHF
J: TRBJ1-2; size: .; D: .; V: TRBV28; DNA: TGTGCCAGCAGTTCGGGTACAGAAGCGGCCTATGGCTACACCTTC; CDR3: CASSSGTEAAYGYTF
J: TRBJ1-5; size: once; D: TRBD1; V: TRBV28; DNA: TGTGCCAGCAGAGACAGGGAGTTCAATCAGCCCCAGCATTTT; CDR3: CASRDREFNQPQHF
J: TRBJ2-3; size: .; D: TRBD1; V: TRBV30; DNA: TGTGCCTGGAGTGTACATGGACAGGGAAGGAAGATTACGCAGTATTTT; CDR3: CAWSVHGQGRKITQYF
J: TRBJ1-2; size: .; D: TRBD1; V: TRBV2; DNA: TGTGCCAGCAGTGTGGACAGGGACTATGGCTACACCTTC; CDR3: CASSVDRDYGYTF
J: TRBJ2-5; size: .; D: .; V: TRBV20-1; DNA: TGCAGTGCTAGTGGGTCGGTCCAAGAGACCCAGTACTTC; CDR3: CSASGSVQETQYF
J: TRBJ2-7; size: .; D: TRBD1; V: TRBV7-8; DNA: TGTGCCAGCAGCCTAGGGGGGACAGGGAAGCACGAGCAGTACTTC; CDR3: CASSLGGTGKHEQYF
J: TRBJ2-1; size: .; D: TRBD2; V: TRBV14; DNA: TGTGCCAGCAGCCAACTTTTCGGACTAGCGGGGGGAGAGCAGTTCTTC; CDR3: CASSQLFGLAGGEQFF
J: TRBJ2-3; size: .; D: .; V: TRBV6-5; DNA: TGTGCCAGCAGTTACTCGAGTTCGGCAGATACGCAGTATTTT; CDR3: CASSYSSSADTQYF
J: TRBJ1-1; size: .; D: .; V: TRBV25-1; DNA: TGTGCCAGCAGTGAGGGTCCGGGAGGTGAAGCTTTCTTT; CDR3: CASSEGPGGEAFF
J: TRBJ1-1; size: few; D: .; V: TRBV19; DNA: TGTGCCAGTACCGTACAAAGGGGGTTGGGCACTGAAGCTTTCTTT; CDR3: CASTVQRGLGTEAFF
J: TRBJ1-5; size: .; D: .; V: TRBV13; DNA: TGTGCCAGCAGCTTAGGAGCAGCGAGCAATCAGCCCCAGCATTTT; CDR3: CASSLGAASNQPQHF
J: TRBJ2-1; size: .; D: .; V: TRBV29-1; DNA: TGCAGCGTTGAAATGAATCGACATCTGAATGAGCAGTTCTTC; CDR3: CSVEMNRHLNEQFF
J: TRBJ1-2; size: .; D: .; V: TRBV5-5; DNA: TGTGCCAGCAGTTTACAGGCGACAGCTAACTATGGCTACACCTTC; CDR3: CASSLQATANYGYTF
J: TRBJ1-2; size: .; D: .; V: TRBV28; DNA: TGTGCCAGCACAATCCTTGGGGCCTATGGCTACACCTTC; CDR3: CASTILGAYGYTF
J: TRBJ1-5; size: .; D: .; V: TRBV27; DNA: TGTGCCAGCAGTCCTAGGGGGTACAATCAGCCCCAGCATTTT; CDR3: CASSPRGYNQPQHF
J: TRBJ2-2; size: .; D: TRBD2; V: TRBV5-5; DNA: TGTGCCAGCAGTCTCAGGACTAGCGGGGGGGCTGACACCGGGGAGCTGTTTTTT; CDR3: CASSLRTSGGADTGELFF
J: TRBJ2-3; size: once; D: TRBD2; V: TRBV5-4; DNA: TGTGCCAGCAGCTGGGGACTAGCGGGGGGGCCGAGGACAGATACGCAGTATTTT; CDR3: CASSWGLAGGPRTDTQYF
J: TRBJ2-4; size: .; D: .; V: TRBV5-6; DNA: TGTGCCAGCAGCGCCCTGGGGCAGGCGAGCGCCAAAAACATTCAGTACTTC; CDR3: CASSALGQASAKNIQYF
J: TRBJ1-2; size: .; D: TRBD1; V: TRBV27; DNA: TGTGCCAGCAGTTTCCGGGACAGTTATGGCTACACCTTC; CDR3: CASSFRDSYGYTF
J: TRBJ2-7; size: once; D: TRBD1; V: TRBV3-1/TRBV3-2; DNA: TGTGCCAGCAGCCAGAGGGGACAGGAGTACGAGCAGTACTTC; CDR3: CASSQRGQEYEQYF
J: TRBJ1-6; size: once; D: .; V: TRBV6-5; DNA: TGTGCCAGCAGTTTGCCGGGGAGCTCACCCCTCCACTTT; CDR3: CASSLPGSSPLHF
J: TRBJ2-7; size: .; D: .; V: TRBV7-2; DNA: TGTGCCAGCAGCCCCTACGCGGGCGCCTACGAGCAGTACTTC; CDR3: CASSPYAGAYEQYF
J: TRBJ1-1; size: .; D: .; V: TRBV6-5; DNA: TGTGCCAGCAGTTATGGGCCAGGCACAGGAAACACTGAAGCTTTCTTT; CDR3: CASSYGPGTGNTEAFF
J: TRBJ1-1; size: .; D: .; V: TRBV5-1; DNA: TGCGCCAGCAGCTTTGGTGTAGCGAACACTGAAGCTTTCTTT; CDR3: CASSFGVANTEAFF
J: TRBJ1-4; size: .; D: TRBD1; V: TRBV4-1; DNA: TGCGCCAGCAGCCAACCGGGACAGCTTGCAACTAATGAAAAACTGTTTTTT; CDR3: CASSQPGQLATNEKLFF